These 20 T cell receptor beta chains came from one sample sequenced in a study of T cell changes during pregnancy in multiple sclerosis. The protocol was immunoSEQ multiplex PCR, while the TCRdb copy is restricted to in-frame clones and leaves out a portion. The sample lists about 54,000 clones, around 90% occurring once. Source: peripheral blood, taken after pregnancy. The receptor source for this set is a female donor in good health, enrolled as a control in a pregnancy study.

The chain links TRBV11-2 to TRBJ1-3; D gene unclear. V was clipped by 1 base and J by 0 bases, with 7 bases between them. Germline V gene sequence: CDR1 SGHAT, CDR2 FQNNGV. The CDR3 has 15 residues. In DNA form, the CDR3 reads TGTGCCAGCAGCTTAGTTATGAGCTCTGGAAACACCATATATTTT. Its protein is CASSLVMSSGNTIYF.

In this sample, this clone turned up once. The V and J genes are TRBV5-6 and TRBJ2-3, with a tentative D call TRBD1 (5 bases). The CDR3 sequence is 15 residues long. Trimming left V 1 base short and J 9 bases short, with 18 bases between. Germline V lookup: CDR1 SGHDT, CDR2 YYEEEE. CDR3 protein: CASSLTTSTVSTQYF. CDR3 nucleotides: TGTGCCAGCAGCTTGACAACCTCGACAGTCTCCACGCAGTATTTT.

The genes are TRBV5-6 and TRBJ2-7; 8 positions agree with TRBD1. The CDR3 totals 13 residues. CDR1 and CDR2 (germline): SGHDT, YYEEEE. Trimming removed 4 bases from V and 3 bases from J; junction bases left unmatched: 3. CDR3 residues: CASSRQGYYEQYF. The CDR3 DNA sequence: TGTGCCAGCAGCCGACAGGGGTACTACGAGCAGTACTTC.

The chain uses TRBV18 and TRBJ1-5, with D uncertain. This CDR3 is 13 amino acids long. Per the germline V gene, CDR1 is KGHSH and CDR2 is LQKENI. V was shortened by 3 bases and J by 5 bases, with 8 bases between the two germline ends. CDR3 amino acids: CASSPLVYQPQHF. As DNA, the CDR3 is TGTGCCAGCTCACCCTTAGTCTATCAGCCCCAGCATTTT.

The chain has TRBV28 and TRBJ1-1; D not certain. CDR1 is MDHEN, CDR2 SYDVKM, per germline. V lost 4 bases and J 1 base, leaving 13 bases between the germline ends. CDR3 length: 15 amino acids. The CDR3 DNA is TGTGCCAGCAGTTCCCCGGGAGGGTGGAACACTGAAGCTTTCTTT. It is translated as CASSSPGGWNTEAFF.

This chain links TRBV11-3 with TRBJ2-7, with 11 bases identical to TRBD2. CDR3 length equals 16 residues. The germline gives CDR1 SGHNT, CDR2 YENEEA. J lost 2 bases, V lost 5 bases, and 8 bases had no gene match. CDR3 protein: CASSPLSGRATYEQYF. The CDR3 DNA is TGTGCCAGCAGCCCCCTTAGCGGGAGGGCGACCTACGAGCAGTACTTC.

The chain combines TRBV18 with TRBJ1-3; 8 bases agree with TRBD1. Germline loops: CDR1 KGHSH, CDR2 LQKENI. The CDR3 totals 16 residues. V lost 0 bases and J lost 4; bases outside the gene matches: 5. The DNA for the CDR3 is TGTGCCAGCTCACCACCGTACAGGGGGAGAGGAAACACCATATATTTT. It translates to CASSPPYRGRGNTIYF.

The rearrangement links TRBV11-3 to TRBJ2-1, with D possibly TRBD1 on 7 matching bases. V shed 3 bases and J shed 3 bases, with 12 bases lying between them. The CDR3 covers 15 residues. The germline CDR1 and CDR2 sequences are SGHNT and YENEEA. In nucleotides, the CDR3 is TGTGCCAGCAGCTTGGAGGGGGCTGTCTACAATGAGCAGTTCTTC. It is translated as CASSLEGAVYNEQFF.

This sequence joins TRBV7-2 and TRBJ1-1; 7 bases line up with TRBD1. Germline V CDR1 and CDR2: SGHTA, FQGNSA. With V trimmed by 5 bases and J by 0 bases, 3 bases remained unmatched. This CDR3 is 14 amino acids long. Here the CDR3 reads CASSKTGVNTEAFF. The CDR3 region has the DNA TGTGCCAGCAGCAAAACAGGGGTGAACACTGAAGCTTTCTTT. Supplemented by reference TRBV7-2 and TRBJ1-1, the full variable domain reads GAGVSQSPSNKVTEKGKDVELRCDPISGHTALYWYRQSLGQGLEFLIYFQGNSAPDKSGLPSDRFSAERTGGSVSTLTIQRTQQEDSAVYLCASSKTGVNTEAFFGQGTRLTVV.

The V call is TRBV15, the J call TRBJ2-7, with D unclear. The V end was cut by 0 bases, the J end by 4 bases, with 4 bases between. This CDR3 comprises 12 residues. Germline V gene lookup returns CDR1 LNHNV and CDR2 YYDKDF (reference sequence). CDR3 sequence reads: CATSRERYEQYF. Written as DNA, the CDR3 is TGTGCCACCAGCAGAGAGAGATACGAGCAGTACTTC.

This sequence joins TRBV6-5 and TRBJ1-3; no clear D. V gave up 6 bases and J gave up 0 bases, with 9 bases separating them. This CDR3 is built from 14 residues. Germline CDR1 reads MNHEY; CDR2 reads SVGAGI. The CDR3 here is CASSPTYSGNTIYF. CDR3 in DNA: TGTGCCAGCAGCCCCACCTACTCTGGAAACACCATATATTTT.

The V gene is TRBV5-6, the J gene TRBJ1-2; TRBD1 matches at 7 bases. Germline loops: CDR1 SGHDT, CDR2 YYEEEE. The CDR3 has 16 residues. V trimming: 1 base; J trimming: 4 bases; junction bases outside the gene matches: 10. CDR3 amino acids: CASSLYRGIRVYGYTF. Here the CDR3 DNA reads TGTGCCAGCAGCTTGTACAGGGGAATTAGGGTCTATGGCTACACCTTC.

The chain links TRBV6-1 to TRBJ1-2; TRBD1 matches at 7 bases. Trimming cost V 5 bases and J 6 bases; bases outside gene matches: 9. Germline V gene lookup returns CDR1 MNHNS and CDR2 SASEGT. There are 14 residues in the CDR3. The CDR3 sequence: CASSREGALNGYTF. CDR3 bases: TGTGCCAGCAGTCGGGAGGGGGCGCTGAATGGCTACACCTTC.

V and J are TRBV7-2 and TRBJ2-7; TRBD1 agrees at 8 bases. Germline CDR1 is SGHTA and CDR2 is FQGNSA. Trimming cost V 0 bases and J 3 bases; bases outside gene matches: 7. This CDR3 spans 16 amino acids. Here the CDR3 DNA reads TGTGCCAGCAGCTTAGCGCTCGGACAGGGTCTCTACGAGCAGTACTTC. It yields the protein CASSLALGQGLYEQYF.

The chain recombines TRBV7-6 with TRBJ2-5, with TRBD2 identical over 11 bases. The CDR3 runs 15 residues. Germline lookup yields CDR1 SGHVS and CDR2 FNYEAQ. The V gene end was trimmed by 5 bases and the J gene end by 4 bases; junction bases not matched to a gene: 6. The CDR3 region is CASSQGLADLETQYF. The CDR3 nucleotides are TGTGCCAGCAGCCAGGGACTAGCGGACCTAGAGACCCAGTACTTC.

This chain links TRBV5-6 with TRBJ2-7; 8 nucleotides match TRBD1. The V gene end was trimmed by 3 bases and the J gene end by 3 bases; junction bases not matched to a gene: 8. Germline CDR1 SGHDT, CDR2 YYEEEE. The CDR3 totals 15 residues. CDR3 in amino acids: CASSSRGRGFYEQYF. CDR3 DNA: TGTGCCAGCAGCTCCAGGGGGCGCGGCTTCTACGAGCAGTACTTC.

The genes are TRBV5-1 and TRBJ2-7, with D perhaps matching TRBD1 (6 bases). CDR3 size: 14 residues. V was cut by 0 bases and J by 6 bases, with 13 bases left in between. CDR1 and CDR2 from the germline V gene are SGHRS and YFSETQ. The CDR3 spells CASSLGAEGGEQYF. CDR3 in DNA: TGCGCCAGCAGCTTGGGGGCGGAAGGGGGCGAGCAGTACTTC.

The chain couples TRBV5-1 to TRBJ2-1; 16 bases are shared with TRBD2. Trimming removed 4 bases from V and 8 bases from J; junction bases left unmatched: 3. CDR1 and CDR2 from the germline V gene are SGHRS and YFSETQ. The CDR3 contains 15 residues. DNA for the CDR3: TGCGCCAGCAGCGGGACTAGCGGGAGGGTCTATGAGCAGTTCTTC. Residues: CASSGTSGRVYEQFF.

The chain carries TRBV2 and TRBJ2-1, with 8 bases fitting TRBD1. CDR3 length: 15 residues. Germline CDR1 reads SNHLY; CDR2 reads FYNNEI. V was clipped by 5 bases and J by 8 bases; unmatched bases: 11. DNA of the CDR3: TGTGCCAGCAGTACGGACAGGGCATCATTACATGAGCAGTTCTTC. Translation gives CASSTDRASLHEQFF.

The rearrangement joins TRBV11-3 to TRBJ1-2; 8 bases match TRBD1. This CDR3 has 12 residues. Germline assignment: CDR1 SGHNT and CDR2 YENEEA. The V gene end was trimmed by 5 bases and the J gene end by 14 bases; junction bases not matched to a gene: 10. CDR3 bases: TGTGCCAGCAGCACCCGGACAGGGATCTCTACCTTC. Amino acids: CASSTRTGISTF. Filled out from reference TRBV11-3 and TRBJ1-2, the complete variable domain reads EAGVVQSPRYKIIEKKQPVAFWCNPISGHNTLYWYLQNLGQGPELLIRYENEEAVDDSQLPKDRFSAERLKGVDSTLKIQPAELGDSAVYLCASSTRTGISTFGSGTRLTVV.